This TCR beta chain stems from a study of regulatory T cells in long-lasting Graves disease. V was shortened by 5 bases and J by 1 base, with 14 bases between the two germline ends. CDR1 is SNHLY and CDR2 is FYNNEI in the germline V gene. This CDR3 comprises 15 residues. Both iRepertoire HTBI primers and Arm-PCR of CDR3 regions were used to build the TCR beta libraries. From the multiplex PCR reads, TCRdb called clonotypes with MiXCR, one entry per CDR3 protein. The sample lists approximately 400,000 distinct CDR3 sequences, about an eighth occurring once. The time point: newly diagnosed GD, antithyroid drugs for less than 3 months. Generation of the TCR library employed RNA extracted from PBMCs. In regard to this clonotype: Its cognate antigen is unknown.

Overall study results and limits: Segments TRBV28, TRBJ1-2 and TRBJ2-5 showed preferential usage in persistent disease. Blood alone, not thyroid tissue, was studied.

These data also formed part of another study, on T cells in Graves' hyperthyroidism and ophthalmopathy. From that second work: Calling Graves' hyperthyroidism stable meant ophthalmopathy did not progress within 18 months. HTBI primers were employed in a first-round RT-PCR of the TCR CDR3.

The origin of this receptor is a woman under 30 with Graves disease. The chain uses TRBV2 and TRBJ1-1; D is unclear. The specimen was peripheral blood mononuclear cells (PBMCs), collected at new diagnosis, from a patient treated with antithyroid drugs. The CDR3 sequence is CASSLRAGWNTEAFF. The CDR3 DNA reads as TGTGCCAGCAGTCTACGGGCCGGATGGAACACTGAAGCTTTCTTT.